This T cell receptor beta chain was sequenced for a study of identifying expanded T cells in peripheral blood. Study-wide results and caveats: Across healthy donors, higher total template counts meant significantly greater roughly 2-week count variance. Differentially abundant clones: around 1.2 between replicates, 16.4 at approximately two weeks, around 20 at four.

There are 18 residues in the CDR3. Germline V lookup: CDR1 SGHDT, CDR2 YYEEEE. The V end lost 0 bases, the J end lost 1 base, and 19 bases lay between the germline ends. About this clone: Its antigen is not identified.

Healthy donors had no documented immune events, such as infections, while sampled. Sequenced by immunoSEQ multiplex PCR; TCRdb stores in-frame clones only, minus some. Here the sample spans more than 50,000 clones, over 75% being singletons. V usage is TRBV5-6 and J usage is TRBJ1-2; tentative D call: TRBD1 (5 bases). Sample: blood. This receptor was taken from a person between 18 and 69 years old in good health. The CDR3, as DNA: TGTGCCAGCAGCTTGGTGAGGGCTCCACAGGTTGATAACTATGGCTACACCTTC. Encoded protein: CASSLVRAPQVDNYGYTF.